This passage covers 21 T cell receptor beta chains from one sample sequenced in a study of blood T cell repertoires in COVID-19. The repertoire was sequenced with immunoSEQ multiplex PCR; TCRdb's copy has only in-frame clones and lacks some. In the table there are approximately 140,000 clones, approximately 88% of which are singletons. Sequenced sample: peripheral blood. The receptors originated from a human donor in a cohort sampled during active COVID-19.

CDR3 residues: CASRDSGGIYGYTF. CDR3 bases: TGTGCCAGCAGGGACTCAGGGGGGATATATGGCTACACCTTC. This chain connects TRBV5-8 to TRBJ1-2, with 7 bases identical to TRBD1. The CDR3 has 14 residues. Germline V gene lookup returns CDR1 SGHTS and CDR2 YDEGEE. Trimming took 5 bases from V and 5 from J; bases not matched to a gene: 9.

The chain has TRBV2 and TRBJ1-1, with a weak D call TRBD1 (6 bases). This CDR3 is built from 14 residues. The ends were cut back, 10 bases at V and 0 bases at J, with 15 bases in the middle. The germline V gene has CDR1 SNHLY and CDR2 FYNNEI. The DNA of the CDR3 is TGTGCCACACTAACCGGGACATTGAACACTGAAGCTTTCTTT. It codes for CATLTGTLNTEAFF.

The V gene is TRBV18, the J gene TRBJ1-4; D gene uncertain. Germline CDR1 reads KGHSH; CDR2 reads LQKENI. Trimming shortened V by 3 bases and J by 5 bases, and 10 bases separated the two germline ends. The CDR3 runs 14 residues. In DNA, the CDR3 is TGTGCCAGCTCACCTGACGGACTGAATGAAAAACTGTTTTTT. It encodes CASSPDGLNEKLFF.

In DNA form, the CDR3 reads TGCGCCAGCAGCCCGGGACTCTCTAACTATGGCTACACCTTC. Translation gives CASSPGLSNYGYTF. The J gene is TRBJ1-2, the V gene TRBV5-1; D is possibly TRBD1 (5 bases). Per germline, CDR1 SGHRS and CDR2 YFSETQ. The CDR3 extends over 14 amino acids. Trimming removed 4 bases at V and 0 bases at J, with 10 bases between.

The table lists this clone with a count of one. The J gene is TRBJ2-1, the V gene TRBV7-8; D is unresolved. CDR1 is SGHVS and CDR2 is FQNEAQ in the germline V gene. The CDR3 is made up of 15 amino acids. V was trimmed by 4 bases and J by 7 bases, leaving 17 bases between them. The CDR3 region has the DNA TGTGCCAGCAGCTCTCAGAGGCGTGCCGCGAATGAGCAGTTCTTC. Residues: CASSSQRRAANEQFF.

This clone showed up just a few times. The chain carries TRBV7-2 and TRBJ1-5; 7 nucleotides agree with TRBD1. CDR1 is SGHTA, CDR2 FQGNSA, per germline. The CDR3 contains 15 residues. Losses at the gene ends were 0 bases for V and 6 bases for J; bases not matched to a gene: 5. The CDR3 here is CASSLAGRGVQPQHF. CDR3 nucleotide sequence: TGTGCCAGCAGCTTAGCGGGCAGGGGGGTTCAGCCCCAGCATTTT.

The genes are TRBV9 and TRBJ2-1; D might be TRBD1 (6 bases). This CDR3 spans 15 amino acids. Germline CDR1 SGDLS, CDR2 YYNGEE. Trimming left V 3 bases short and J 4 bases short, with 14 bases between. The CDR3 is CASSAVQGGYNEQFF. CDR3 nucleotide sequence: TGTGCCAGCAGCGCCGTACAGGGTGGGTACAATGAGCAGTTCTTC.

The chain carries TRBV5-1 and TRBJ2-2; D possibly corresponds to TRBD1 (6 bases). The V gene lost 0 bases and the J gene lost 6 bases, with 15 bases spanning the gap. This CDR3 has 16 amino acids. Germline assignment: CDR1 SGHRS and CDR2 YFSETQ. The CDR3 bases are TGCGCCAGCAGCTTGGATCCCAGGGGAAGACCCGGGGAGCTGTTTTTT. Translating it yields CASSLDPRGRPGELFF.

V and J are TRBV7-2 and TRBJ2-7, with TRBD1 identical over 7 bases. The V gene end was trimmed by 0 bases and the J gene end by 0 bases; junction bases not matched to a gene: 2. CDR3 length: 15 residues. Germline V lookup: CDR1 SGHTA, CDR2 FQGNSA. The CDR3 nucleotides are TGTGCCAGCAGCTTAGCAAGGGACAGCTCCTACGAGCAGTACTTC. Its protein is CASSLARDSSYEQYF.

The chain has TRBV5-1 and TRBJ2-3; 9 bases are shared with TRBD1. V was pared by 4 bases and J by 6 bases, with 9 bases of the junction left unmatched. The CDR3 covers 15 residues. Germline assignment: CDR1 SGHRS and CDR2 YFSETQ. CDR3 sequence (DNA): TGCGCCAGCAGCCCGAACAGGGGGCGCGGGGATACGCAGTATTTT. Amino acid sequence: CASSPNRGRGDTQYF. The entire variable domain, with the rest obtained from reference TRBV5-1 and TRBJ2-3, is as follows: KAGVTQTPRYLIKTRGQQVTLSCSPISGHRSVSWYQQTPGQGLQFLFEYFSETQRNKGNFPGRFSGRQFSNSRSEMNVSTLELGDSALYLCASSPNRGRGDTQYFGPGTRLTVL.

The chain joins TRBV5-1 to TRBJ2-7; 9 bases agree with TRBD2. Germline V lookup: CDR1 SGHRS, CDR2 YFSETQ. Trimming cost V 1 base and J 4 bases; bases outside gene matches: 6. The CDR3 is made up of 15 amino acids. CDR3 residues: CASSLIAGGRYEQYF. The CDR3 bases are TGCGCCAGCAGCTTGATCGCGGGGGGGCGGTACGAGCAGTACTTC.

This rearrangement joins TRBV11-2 to TRBJ1-2; D gene uncertain. The CDR3 extends over 15 amino acids. The germline V and J ends were trimmed by 2 bases and 0 bases, with 10 bases remaining between them. Per germline, CDR1 SGHAT and CDR2 FQNNGV. The CDR3 is CASSLIRGTNYGYTF. The CDR3 DNA reads as TGTGCCAGCAGCTTAATTCGGGGAACTAACTATGGCTACACCTTC.

Here the CDR3 reads CASSPPFVQTQYF. The CDR3 DNA reads as TGTGCCAGCAGCCCTCCTTTCGTCCAGACCCAGTACTTC. The V call is TRBV3-1 (or the pseudogene TRBV3-2), the J call TRBJ2-5; unclear D gene. The CDR3 runs 13 residues. From germline, CDR1 is LGHDT and CDR2 YNNKEL (reference sequence). V shed 4 bases and J shed 6 bases, with 12 bases lying between them.

The gene calls are TRBV29-1 and TRBJ2-5, with no clear D. The CDR3 has 13 residues. Between the trimmed V and J ends, which lost 3 bases and 5 bases, there was a span of 13 bases. Germline CDR1 and CDR2: SQVTM and ANQGSEA. The CDR3 sequence is CSVDGPRWETQYF. As DNA, the CDR3 is TGCAGCGTTGATGGGCCCCGCTGGGAGACCCAGTACTTC.

The chain couples TRBV24-1 to TRBJ1-6; possibly TRBD1 for D (6 bases). CDR3 length: 16 amino acids. The ends were cut back, 11 bases at V and 6 bases at J, with 22 bases in the middle. Germline CDR1 and CDR2: KGHDR and SFDVKD. CDR3 amino acids: CAIGRGGQICNSPLHF. The CDR3 bases are TGTGCCATCGGGAGGGGGGGGCAGATATGTAATTCACCCCTCCACTTT.

The V gene is TRBV7-9, the J gene TRBJ2-7; TRBD2 might be the D (6 bases). V dropped 4 bases and J dropped 7 bases, with 11 bases sitting between them. Per the germline V gene, CDR1 is SEHNR and CDR2 is FQNEAQ (reference sequence). The CDR3 spans 12 residues. The CDR3 DNA is TGTGCCAGCAGCTCTCCCGCGGGGGAGCAGTACTTC. It specifies CASSSPAGEQYF.

This clone was seen only once. The rearrangement uses TRBV7-3 and TRBJ2-3; the D gene is possibly TRBD1 (6 bases). The CDR3 length is 16 residues. V gave up 1 base and J gave up 6 bases, with 17 bases separating them. Germline CDR1 is SGHTA and CDR2 is FQGTGA. The CDR3 region is CASSLNPGQFGDTQYF. The CDR3 region has the DNA TGTGCCAGCAGCTTAAACCCCGGACAGTTTGGTGATACGCAGTATTTT.

The chain has TRBV7-9 and TRBJ2-2; D uncertain. Germline V gene sequence: CDR1 SEHNR, CDR2 FQNEAQ (reference sequence). The CDR3 extends over 13 amino acids. The V end was cut by 7 bases, the J end by 4 bases, with 10 bases between. The CDR3 loop is CASKIKLTGELFF. DNA for the CDR3: TGTGCCAGCAAAATCAAGCTCACCGGGGAGCTGTTTTTT.

The chain links TRBV7-3 to TRBJ1-1; TRBD1 is a possible D gene (6 bases). Germline loops: CDR1 SGHTA, CDR2 FQGTGA. This CDR3 spans 13 amino acids. V gave up 2 bases and J gave up 3 bases, with 7 bases separating them. CDR3 nucleotide sequence: TGTGCCAGCAGCTTAGGACAGCACACTGAAGCTTTCTTT. The encoded protein is CASSLGQHTEAFF.

The CDR3 reads CACTDRNNQPQHF. CDR3 coding DNA: TGTGCCTGCACGGACAGGAACAATCAGCCCCAGCATTTT. V gene TRBV30 combines with J gene TRBJ1-5; 7 bases are a match to TRBD1. Germline V gene data show CDR1 as GTSNPN and CDR2 as SVGIG (reference sequence). The V and J ends lost 6 bases and 3 bases, in that order; junction bases with no gene match: 5. The CDR3 spans 13 residues.

V is TRBV5-4 and J is TRBJ1-1; D is unclear. The CDR3 is 16 residues long. Looked up from germline, CDR1 is SGHNT and CDR2 is YYREEE (reference sequence). Trimming left V 4 bases short and J 1 base short, with 17 bases between. The CDR3: CASSPGGSVRNTEAFF. The CDR3 DNA reads TGTGCCAGCAGCCCGGGTGGGTCCGTCAGGAACACTGAAGCTTTCTTT. Looking up the rest from reference TRBV5-4 and TRBJ1-1 gives the full variable domain: ETGVTQSPTHLIKTRGQQVTLRCSSQSGHNTVSWYQQALGQGPQFIFQYYREEENGRGNFPPRFSGLQFPNYSSELNVNALELDDSALYLCASSPGGSVRNTEAFFGQGTRLTVV.